This T cell receptor beta chain was identified in a study of blood T cell repertoires in COVID-19. Study-wide context: T cells, B-cell-depleted T cells, or PBMCs provided the cDNA or gDNA that served as material.

The length of the CDR3 is 16 residues. Trimming took 2 bases from V and 2 from J, leaving 13 bases between them. Germline CDR1 is MNHNS and CDR2 is SASEGT. Generated by immunoSEQ multiplex PCR, the TCRdb table keeps only in-frame clones and is missing some. The sample yields under 200,000 clones, approximately 91% seen once. Seattle patients were enrolled while actively infected and followed longitudinally. The sample holds one count of this clone. Sample: peripheral blood. V and J are TRBV6-1 and TRBJ1-5; D perhaps matches TRBD1 (6 bases). This TCR came from a man between 18 and 35 years old with COVID-19, enrolled during active disease. The CDR3 region has the DNA TGTGCCAGCAGTGAACAGGGGCACGGGGGCAATCAGCCCCAGCATTTT. Protein product: CASSEQGHGGNQPQHF.